The 18 T cell receptor beta chains listed next were all sequenced from one sample in a study of cytomegalovirus exposure and HLA in healthy donors. The PCR was carried out with 60 Vbeta primers and 13 Jbeta primers. The table came from immunoSEQ multiplex PCR; TCRdb's copy has only in-frame clones and leaves some out. The sample has about 170,000 clones, roughly 77% seen once. Sequences were obtained from PBMCs. The receptors were sampled from a woman in her 50s in good health and CMV-seropositive.

The chain uses TRBV11-2 and TRBJ2-4, with a possible D match to TRBD1 (6 bases). The CDR3 has 14 residues. CDR1 and CDR2 (germline): SGHAT, FQNNGV. Between the trimmed V and J ends, which lost 6 bases and 6 bases, there was a span of 15 bases. The CDR3 DNA follows: TGTGCCAGCAGTACACCCAGGGGTCGAAACATTCAGTACTTC. This sequence encodes CASSTPRGRNIQYF.

The chain combines TRBV28 with TRBJ1-4, with 9 bases matching TRBD1. This CDR3 is 15 amino acids long. CDR1 and CDR2 (germline): MDHEN, SYDVKM. V trimming: 3 bases; J trimming: 8 bases; junction bases outside the gene matches: 7. The CDR3 is CASSLGGQGDEKLFF. The CDR3, as DNA: TGTGCCAGCAGTTTGGGGGGACAGGGTGACGAAAAACTGTTTTTT.

The chain uses TRBV5-4 and TRBJ2-5, with D perhaps matching TRBD2 (5 bases). Looked up from germline, CDR1 is SGHNT and CDR2 is YYREEE (reference sequence). This CDR3 is 13 amino acids long. Between the trimmed V and J ends, which lost 7 bases and 2 bases, there was a span of 12 bases. The CDR3 coding sequence is TGTGCCAGCCAACTAGAGGTTCAAGAGACCCAGTACTTC. Amino acid sequence: CASQLEVQETQYF.

This clone was counted between two and nine times. This sequence joins TRBV6-1 and TRBJ1-3; TRBD1 agrees at 7 bases. CDR1 MNHNS and CDR2 SASEGT come from the germline V gene. After removal of 6 bases from V and 0 bases from J, the junction contained 5 bases not matched to a gene. This CDR3 spans 15 amino acids. CDR3 bases: TGTGCCAGCAGGGACAGGCGGAACTCTGGAAACACCATATATTTT. Amino acids: CASRDRRNSGNTIYF.

About this clone itself: Germline and junction disagree at one end, which may indicate a read error. This chain connects TRBV7-9 to TRBJ2-7; 7 nucleotides agree with TRBD2. Germline V gives CDR1 SEHNR, CDR2 FQNEAQ (reference sequence). The CDR3 consists of 16 residues. The CDR3: CSSSLEHGRAPYEQYF. CDR3 in DNA: TGTTCCAGCAGCTTAGAACATGGGAGGGCACCTTACGAGCAGTACTTC.

This chain links TRBV19 with TRBJ2-6, with D perhaps TRBD2 (6 bases). The germline V gene has CDR1 LNHDA and CDR2 SQIVND (reference sequence). This CDR3 spans 14 amino acids. With 3 bases removed from V and 3 bases from J, the gap between germline ends came to 6 bases. The CDR3, as DNA: TGTGCCAGTAGTATGCGGGGTGGGGCCAACGTCCTGACTTTC. Protein sequence: CASSMRGGANVLTF.

The chain has TRBV27 and TRBJ2-3; maybe TRBD2 (7 bases). V shed 6 bases and J shed 0 bases, with 16 bases lying between them. Germline V gene data show CDR1 as MNHEY and CDR2 as SMNVEV (reference sequence). The CDR3 is 16 amino acids. The CDR3 sequence is CASRGGTFSSTDTQYF. As DNA, the CDR3 is TGTGCCAGCAGGGGAGGGACATTCAGTAGCACAGATACGCAGTATTTT.

This clone was picked up a small number of times. The same CDR3 is also encoded by other DNA sequences in this sample. The chain uses TRBV6-6 and TRBJ2-7, with TRBD1 as a possible D gene (5 bases). Germline loops: CDR1 MNHNY, CDR2 SVGAGI (reference sequence). The CDR3 is 14 residues long. V was shortened by 0 bases and J by 3 bases, with 9 bases between the two germline ends. Here the CDR3 DNA reads TGTGCCAGCAGTTACTCGGGGCAGGGCTACGAGCAGTACTTC. Protein sequence: CASSYSGQGYEQYF.

The gene calls are TRBV11-3 and TRBJ1-1; weak D call: TRBD1 (5 bases). The CDR3 runs to 13 residues. The germline V gene has CDR1 SGHNT and CDR2 YENEEA. Between the trimmed V and J ends, which lost 5 bases and 4 bases, there was a span of 11 bases. The DNA for the CDR3 is TGTGCCAGCAGCCCCCGGGGGGTCACTGAAGCTTTCTTT. This sequence encodes CASSPRGVTEAFF.

The chain carries TRBV11-2 and TRBJ1-1; 7 bases map to TRBD1. CDR1 SGHAT and CDR2 FQNNGV come from the germline V gene. J was trimmed by 5 bases and V by 1 base; bases with no gene match: 4. There are 14 residues in the CDR3. The chain's CDR3 is CASSLGDSWTEAFF. The CDR3 bases are TGTGCCAGCAGCTTAGGGGACAGTTGGACTGAAGCTTTCTTT.

The table lists this clone with a few counts. This chain links TRBV7-2 with TRBJ2-3; the match to TRBD2 covers 8 bases. CDR3 length: 17 amino acids. Germline trimming cut 5 bases from V and 2 bases from J; bases unmatched to any gene: 12. Germline V gene lookup returns CDR1 SGHTA and CDR2 FQGNSA. CDR3: CASSPRWFSGVTDTQYF. As DNA, the CDR3 is TGTGCCAGCAGCCCTAGGTGGTTTAGCGGGGTCACAGATACGCAGTATTTT.

Here the CDR3 reads CATRPQGGGYEQYF. For the CDR3, the DNA is TGTGCCACTAGACCTCAGGGGGGAGGATACGAGCAGTACTTC. The J gene is TRBJ2-7, the V gene TRBV10-3; possibly TRBD1 for D (7 bases). Trimming took off 10 bases at V and 4 bases at J, with 20 bases between the two ends. This CDR3 is built from 14 residues. Germline V CDR1 and CDR2: ENHRY, SYGVKD.

V usage is TRBV27 and J usage is TRBJ1-2; D gene ambiguous. This CDR3 is built from 13 residues. Germline CDR1 is MNHEY and CDR2 is SMNVEV (reference sequence). V lost 4 bases and J lost 8, with 14 bases in between. The CDR3 is CASSSGVRGGYTF. Here the CDR3 DNA reads TGTGCCAGCAGTTCCGGGGTGCGAGGAGGCTACACCTTC.

The rearrangement joins TRBV2 to TRBJ1-3; D unresolved. The CDR3 loop spans 14 amino acids. The germline V gene has CDR1 SNHLY and CDR2 FYNNEI. The V gene lost 2 bases and the J gene lost 1 base, with 6 bases spanning the gap. The CDR3 reads CASSEIYSGNTIYF. Written as DNA, the CDR3 is TGTGCCAGCAGTGAAATATATTCTGGAAACACCATATATTTT.

The V gene is TRBV29-1, the J gene TRBJ2-5; 7 bases map to TRBD1. Matching the DNA end better, TRBJ2-7 makes the J call doubtful. The germline V gene has CDR1 SQVTM and CDR2 ANQGSEA. This CDR3 has 10 amino acids. The CDR3 DNA is TGCAGCGCTGGGGACAGCGAGCAGTACTTC. It is translated as CSAGDSEQYF.

The rearrangement uses TRBV28 and TRBJ2-1, with 12 nucleotides matching TRBD2. Looked up from germline, CDR1 is MDHEN and CDR2 is SYDVKM. This CDR3 has 14 amino acids. V trimming: 7 bases; J trimming: 9 bases; junction bases outside the gene matches: 7. The CDR3 DNA is TGTGCCAGCAACCCGGGACTAGCGGGCATTGAGCAGTTCTTC. Protein product: CASNPGLAGIEQFF.

J is TRBJ2-5 and V is TRBV5-6; 11 bases map to TRBD2. The CDR3 runs to 17 residues. Germline lookup yields CDR1 SGHDT and CDR2 YYEEEE. Unmatched junction bases numbered 18, after V lost 3 bases and J lost 11 bases. Here the CDR3 reads CASSSLFRLAGLGEQYF. The CDR3 nucleotides read TGTGCCAGCAGCTCGCTCTTTCGACTAGCGGGACTTGGGGAGCAGTACTTC.

This clone was observed once. The genes are TRBV9 and TRBJ2-1; TRBD2 matches 16 bases. CDR1 and CDR2 (germline): SGDLS, YYNGEE. The CDR3 length is 19 residues. J was trimmed by 2 bases and V by 5 bases; bases with no gene match: 10. CDR3 sequence (DNA): TGTGCCAGCAGGGCCGATCCGGGACTAGCGGGAGGGCCCTACAATGAGCAGTTCTTC. Its protein is CASRADPGLAGGPYNEQFF.